This entry describes one T cell receptor beta chain. The sample comes from a study of blood T cell repertoires in COVID-19. The overall study: Sample material is recorded as cDNA or gDNA derived from T cells, B-cell-depleted T cells, or PBMCs.

The germline V gene has CDR1 SGHDN and CDR2 FVKESK. The ends lost 5 bases at V and 7 bases at J; junction bases unmatched: 12. The CDR3 sequence is 16 residues long. Assignment of participants to cohorts was predicated upon participant-reported clinical history. Cohort 3 donors were reported recovered after two negative PCRs, clearance, or symptom resolution. Clones were sequenced by immunoSEQ multiplex PCR, and TCRdb holds only the in-frame ones, with some missing. The data show approximately 440,000 clones, less than 95% seen once. The source of this sequence is a man in his late teens or twenties who had recovered from COVID-19. The V gene is TRBV14, the J gene TRBJ2-1; 9 nucleotides match TRBD2. Sequenced material: PBMCs or T cells enriched from blood (not recorded which). Here the CDR3 reads CASSGPAGGPWNEQFF. The CDR3, as DNA: TGTGCCAGCAGCGGCCCGGCGGGAGGGCCGTGGAATGAGCAGTTCTTC.